This T cell receptor (beta chain) was documented in a study of blood T cell repertoires in COVID-19. TCRdb's table, derived via immunoSEQ multiplex PCR, lists solely in-frame clones and lacks some. This sample carries 200,000 to 300,000 clones, around 88% of them seen once, and the ten largest clones take around 3.3%. Participant reports of clinical history set cohort assignment. Trimming cost V 0 bases and J 5 bases, with 16 bases left between them. The CDR3 extends over 16 amino acids. Germline V CDR1 and CDR2: LNHNV, YYDKDF (reference sequence). The sequence came from a woman aged 35 to 49 with acute COVID-19. The chain combines TRBV15 with TRBJ1-1, with D perhaps matching TRBD1 (5 bases). Sequenced: PBMCs or T cells enriched from blood (not recorded which). Written as DNA, the CDR3 is TGTGCCACCAGCAGAGAGTCGGGAGTCGGGGGAACTGAAGCTTTCTTT. It is translated as CATSRESGVGGTEAFF.